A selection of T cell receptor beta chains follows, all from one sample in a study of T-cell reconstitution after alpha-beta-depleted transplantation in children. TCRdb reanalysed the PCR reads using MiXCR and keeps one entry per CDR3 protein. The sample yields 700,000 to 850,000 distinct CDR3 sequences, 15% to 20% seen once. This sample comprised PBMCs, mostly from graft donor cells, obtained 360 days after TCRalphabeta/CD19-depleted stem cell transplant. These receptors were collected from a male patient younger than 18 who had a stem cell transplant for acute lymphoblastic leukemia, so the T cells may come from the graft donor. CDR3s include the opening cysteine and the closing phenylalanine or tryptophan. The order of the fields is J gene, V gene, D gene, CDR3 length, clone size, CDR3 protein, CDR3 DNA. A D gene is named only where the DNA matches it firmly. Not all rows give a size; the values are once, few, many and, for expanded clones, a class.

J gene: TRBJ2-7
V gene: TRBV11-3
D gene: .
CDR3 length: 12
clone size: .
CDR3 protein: CASSIDPGEQYF
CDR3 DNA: TGTGCCAGCAGCATAGATCCCGGCGAGCAGTACTTC

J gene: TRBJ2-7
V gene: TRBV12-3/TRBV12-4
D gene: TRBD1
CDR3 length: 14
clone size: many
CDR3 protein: CASSPRTGAYEQYF
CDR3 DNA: TGTGCCAGCAGTCCCCGGACAGGTGCCTACGAGCAGTACTTC

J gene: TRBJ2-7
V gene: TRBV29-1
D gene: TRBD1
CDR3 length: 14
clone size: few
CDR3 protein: CSVEEDRGAYEQYF
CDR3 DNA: TGCAGCGTTGAAGAGGACAGGGGAGCCTACGAGCAGTACTTC

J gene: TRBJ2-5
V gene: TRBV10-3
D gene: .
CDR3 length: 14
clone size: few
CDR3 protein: CAISEPFESETQYF
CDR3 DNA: TGTGCCATCAGTGAGCCGTTCGAATCGGAGACCCAGTACTTC

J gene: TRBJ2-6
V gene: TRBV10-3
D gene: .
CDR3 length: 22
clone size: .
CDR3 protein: CAISESVWGRRAPFSGANVLTF
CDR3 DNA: TGTGCCATCAGTGAGTCGGTCTGGGGACGGCGCGCCCCTTTCTCTGGGGCCAACGTCCTGACTTTC

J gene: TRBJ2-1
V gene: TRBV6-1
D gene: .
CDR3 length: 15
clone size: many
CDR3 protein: CASSASGLAYNEQFF
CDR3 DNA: TGTGCCAGCAGTGCCTCGGGACTCGCCTACAATGAGCAGTTCTTC

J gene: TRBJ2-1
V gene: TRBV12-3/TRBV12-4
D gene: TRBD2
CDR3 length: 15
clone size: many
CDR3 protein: CASRGGLAGYNEQFF
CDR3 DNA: TGTGCCAGCAGGGGGGGACTAGCGGGTTACAATGAGCAGTTCTTC

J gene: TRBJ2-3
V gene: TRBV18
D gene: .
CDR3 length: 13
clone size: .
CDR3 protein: CASMDDHTDTQYF
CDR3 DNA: TGTGCCAGCATGGACGACCACACAGATACGCAGTATTTT

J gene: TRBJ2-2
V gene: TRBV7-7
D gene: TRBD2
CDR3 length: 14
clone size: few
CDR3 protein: CASSPGRATGELFF
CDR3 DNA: TGTGCCAGCAGTCCCGGGAGGGCCACCGGGGAGCTGTTTTTT

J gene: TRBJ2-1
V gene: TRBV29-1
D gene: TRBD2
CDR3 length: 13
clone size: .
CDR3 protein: CSVQAGAYNEQFF
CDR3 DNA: TGCAGCGTTCAAGCGGGAGCCTACAATGAGCAGTTCTTC

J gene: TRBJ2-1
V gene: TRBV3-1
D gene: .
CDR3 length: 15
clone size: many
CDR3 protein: CASSQQTSNYNEQFF
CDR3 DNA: TGTGCCAGCAGCCAACAAACCTCGAACTACAATGAGCAGTTCTTC

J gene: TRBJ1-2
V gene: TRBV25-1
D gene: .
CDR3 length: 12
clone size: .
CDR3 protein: CASSAGGRGYTF
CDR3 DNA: TGTGCCAGCAGTGCCGGGGGGAGAGGCTACACCTTC

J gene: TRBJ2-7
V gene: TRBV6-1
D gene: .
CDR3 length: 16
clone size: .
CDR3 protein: CASSPLGPGRTYEQYF
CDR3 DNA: TGTGCCAGCAGTCCCTTAGGCCCGGGACGGACCTACGAGCAGTACTTC

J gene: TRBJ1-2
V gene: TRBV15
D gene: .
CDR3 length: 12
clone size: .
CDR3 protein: CATSRLGAGYTF
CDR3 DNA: TGTGCCACCAGCAGGTTGGGTGCTGGCTACACCTTC

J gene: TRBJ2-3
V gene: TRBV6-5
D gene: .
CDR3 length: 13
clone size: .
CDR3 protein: CASSYGGKSTQYF
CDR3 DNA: TGTGCCAGCAGTTACGGAGGGAAGAGTACGCAGTATTTT

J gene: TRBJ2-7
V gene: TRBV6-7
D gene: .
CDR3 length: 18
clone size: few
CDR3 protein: CASSSDRVSGPLLYEQYF
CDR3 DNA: TGTGCCAGCAGTTCCGATCGGGTCTCCGGACCCCTTCTCTACGAGCAGTACTTC

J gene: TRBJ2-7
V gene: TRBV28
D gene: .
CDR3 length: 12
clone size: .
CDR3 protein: CASSHEMDEQYF
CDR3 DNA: TGTGCCAGCAGCCACGAAATGGACGAGCAGTACTTC

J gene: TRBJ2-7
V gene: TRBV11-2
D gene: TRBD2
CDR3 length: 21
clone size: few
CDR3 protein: CASSDGTVVGLAGERSYEQYF
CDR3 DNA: TGTGCCAGCAGCGACGGGACGGTCGTTGGACTAGCGGGAGAACGCTCCTACGAGCAGTACTTC

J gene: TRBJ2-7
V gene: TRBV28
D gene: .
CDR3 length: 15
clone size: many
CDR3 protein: CASSLKEGYRKEQYF
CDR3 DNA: TGTGCCAGCAGTTTAAAGGAGGGGTACCGGAAGGAGCAGTACTTC

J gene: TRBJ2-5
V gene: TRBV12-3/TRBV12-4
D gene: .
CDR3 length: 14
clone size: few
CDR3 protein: CASSLTGPGLAQYF
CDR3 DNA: TGTGCCAGCAGTCTAACGGGGCCTGGGCTCGCCCAGTACTTC

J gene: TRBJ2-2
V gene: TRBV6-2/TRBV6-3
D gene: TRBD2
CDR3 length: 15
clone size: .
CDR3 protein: CASSISGSGTGELFF
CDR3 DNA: TGTGCCAGCAGTATTAGCGGGAGTGGCACCGGGGAGCTGTTTTTT

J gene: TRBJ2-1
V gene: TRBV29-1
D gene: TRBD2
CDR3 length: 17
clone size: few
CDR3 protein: CSVEDILPSGSYNEQFF
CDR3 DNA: TGCAGCGTTGAAGATATCCTTCCTAGCGGCTCCTACAATGAGCAGTTCTTC

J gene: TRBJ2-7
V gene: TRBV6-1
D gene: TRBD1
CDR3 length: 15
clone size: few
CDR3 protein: CASSEAQGDPYEQYF
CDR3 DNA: TGTGCCAGCAGTGAAGCCCAGGGGGATCCCTACGAGCAGTACTTC

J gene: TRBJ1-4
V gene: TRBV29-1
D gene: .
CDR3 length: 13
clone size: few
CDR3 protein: CSVEDGFHEKLFF
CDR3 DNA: TGCAGCGTTGAAGACGGCTTCCATGAAAAACTGTTTTTT

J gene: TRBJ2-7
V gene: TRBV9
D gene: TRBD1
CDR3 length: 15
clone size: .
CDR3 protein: CASSVDGTGSYEQYF
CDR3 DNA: TGTGCCAGCAGCGTAGACGGGACAGGGTCCTACGAGCAGTACTTC

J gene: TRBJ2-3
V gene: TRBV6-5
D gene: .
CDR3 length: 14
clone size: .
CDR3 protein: CASSYFQGTDTQYF
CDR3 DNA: TGTGCCAGCAGTTACTTCCAGGGCACAGATACGCAGTATTTT

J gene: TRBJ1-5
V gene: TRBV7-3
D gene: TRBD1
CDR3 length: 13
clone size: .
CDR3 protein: CASSRGQDQPQHF
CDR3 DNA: TGTGCCAGCAGCCGAGGACAGGATCAGCCCCAGCATTTT

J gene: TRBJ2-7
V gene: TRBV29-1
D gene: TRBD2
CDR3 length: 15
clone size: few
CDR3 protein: CSVAGLAGNSYEQYF
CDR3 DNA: TGCAGCGTCGCGGGACTAGCGGGGAACTCCTACGAGCAGTACTTC

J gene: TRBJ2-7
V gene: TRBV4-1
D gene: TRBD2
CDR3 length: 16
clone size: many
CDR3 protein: CASSQDYGAGGYEQYF
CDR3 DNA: TGCGCCAGCAGCCAAGATTATGGAGCGGGAGGCTACGAGCAGTACTTC

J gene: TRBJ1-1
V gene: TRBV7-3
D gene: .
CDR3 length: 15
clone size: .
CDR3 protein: CASSLIRERGTEAFF
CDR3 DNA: TGTGCCAGCAGCTTAATACGGGAACGGGGGACTGAAGCTTTCTTT

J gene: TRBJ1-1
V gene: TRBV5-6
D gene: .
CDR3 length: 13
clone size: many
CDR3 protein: CASRATVNTEAFF
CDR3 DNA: TGTGCCAGCAGGGCGACAGTGAACACTGAAGCTTTCTTT

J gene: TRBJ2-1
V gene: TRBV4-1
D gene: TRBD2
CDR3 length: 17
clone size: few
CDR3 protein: CASSQWSGRTSYNEQFF
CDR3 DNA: TGCGCCAGCAGCCAATGGAGCGGGAGGACCTCCTACAATGAGCAGTTCTTC

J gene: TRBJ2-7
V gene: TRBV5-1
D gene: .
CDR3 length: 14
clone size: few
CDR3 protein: CASSFEAVSYEQYF
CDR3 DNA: TGCGCCAGCAGCTTCGAAGCTGTGTCCTACGAGCAGTACTTC

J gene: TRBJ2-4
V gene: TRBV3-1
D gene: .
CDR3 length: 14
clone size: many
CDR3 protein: CASSLGLAKNIQYF
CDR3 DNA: TGCGCCAGCAGCTTGGGACTAGCCAAAAACATTCAGTACTTC

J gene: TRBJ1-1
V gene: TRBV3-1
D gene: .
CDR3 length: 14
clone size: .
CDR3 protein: CASSPLRRGTEAFF
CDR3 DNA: TGTGCCAGCAGCCCCCTAAGGAGGGGCACTGAAGCTTTCTTT

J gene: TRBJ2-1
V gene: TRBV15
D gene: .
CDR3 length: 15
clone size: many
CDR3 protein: CATSRTGRAYNEQFF
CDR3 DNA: TGTGCCACCAGCAGGACCGGGAGAGCATACAATGAGCAGTTCTTC

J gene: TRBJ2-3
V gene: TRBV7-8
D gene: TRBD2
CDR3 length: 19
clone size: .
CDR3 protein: CASSQPGTSGSRSTDTQYF
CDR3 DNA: TGTGCCAGCAGCCAACCCGGGACTAGCGGGAGCAGGAGCACAGATACGCAGTATTTT

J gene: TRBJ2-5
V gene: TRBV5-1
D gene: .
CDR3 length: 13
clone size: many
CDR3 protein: CASSCKEGETQYF
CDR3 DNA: TGCGCCAGCAGCTGCAAGGAGGGGGAGACCCAGTACTTC

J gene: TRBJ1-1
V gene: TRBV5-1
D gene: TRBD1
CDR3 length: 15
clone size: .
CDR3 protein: CASSPGGLVNTEAFF
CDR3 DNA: TGCGCCAGCAGCCCAGGGGGATTGGTGAACACTGAAGCTTTCTTT

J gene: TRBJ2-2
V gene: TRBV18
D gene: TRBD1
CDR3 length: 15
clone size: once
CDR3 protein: CASSPRDSAAGELFF
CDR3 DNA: TGTGCCAGCTCCCCCAGGGACAGCGCGGCCGGGGAGCTGTTTTTT

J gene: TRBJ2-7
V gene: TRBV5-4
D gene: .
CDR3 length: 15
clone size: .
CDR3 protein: CAISLGLQLSYEQYF
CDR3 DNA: TGTGCCATCAGCTTGGGGCTCCAGCTCTCCTACGAGCAGTACTTC

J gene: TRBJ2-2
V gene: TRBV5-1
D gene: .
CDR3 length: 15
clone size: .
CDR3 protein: CASKGPRIDTGELFF
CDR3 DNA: TGCGCCAGCAAAGGGCCCCGCATCGACACCGGGGAGCTGTTTTTT

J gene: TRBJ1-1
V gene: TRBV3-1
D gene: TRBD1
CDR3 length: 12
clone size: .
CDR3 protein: CASSYRQGKAFF
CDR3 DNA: TGTGCCAGCAGCTATAGACAGGGTAAAGCTTTCTTT

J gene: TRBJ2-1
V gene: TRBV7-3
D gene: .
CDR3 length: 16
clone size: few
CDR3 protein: CASSLITITGLNEQFF
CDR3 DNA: TGTGCCAGCAGCTTAATCACTATTACGGGCCTCAATGAGCAGTTCTTC

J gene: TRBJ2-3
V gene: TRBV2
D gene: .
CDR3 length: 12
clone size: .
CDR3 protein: CASSVGGSTQYF
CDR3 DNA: TGTGCCAGCAGTGTGGGTGGGAGCACGCAGTATTTT

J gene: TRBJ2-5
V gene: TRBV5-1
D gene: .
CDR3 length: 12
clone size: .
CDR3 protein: CASVGLEETQYF
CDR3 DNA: TGCGCCAGCGTGGGCCTAGAAGAGACCCAGTACTTC

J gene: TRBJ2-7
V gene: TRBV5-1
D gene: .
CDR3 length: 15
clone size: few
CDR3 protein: CASNDHVYPPYEQYF
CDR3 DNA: TGCGCCAGCAACGATCACGTGTACCCACCCTACGAGCAGTACTTC

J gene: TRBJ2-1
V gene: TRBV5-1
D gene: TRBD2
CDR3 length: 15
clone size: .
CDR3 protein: CASSLSGSRYNEQFF
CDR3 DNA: TGCGCCAGCAGCTTGAGCGGGAGCAGATACAATGAGCAGTTCTTC

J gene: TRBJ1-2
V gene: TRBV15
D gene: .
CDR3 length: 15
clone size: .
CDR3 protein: CATSRDRGGNYGYTF
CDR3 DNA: TGTGCCACCAGCAGAGATAGAGGGGGGAACTATGGCTACACCTTC

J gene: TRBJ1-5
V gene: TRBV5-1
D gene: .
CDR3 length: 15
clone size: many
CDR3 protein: CASSPVGGRNQPQHF
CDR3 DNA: TGCGCCAGCAGCCCGGTCGGGGGTCGCAATCAGCCCCAGCATTTT

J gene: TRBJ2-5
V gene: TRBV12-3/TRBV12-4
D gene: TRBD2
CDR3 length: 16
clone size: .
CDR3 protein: CASSSRTSGSTETQYF
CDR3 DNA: TGTGCCAGCAGTTCCAGGACTAGCGGGTCCACAGAGACCCAGTACTTC

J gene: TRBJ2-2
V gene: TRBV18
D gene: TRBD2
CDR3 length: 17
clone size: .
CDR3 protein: CASSPIAGFTSTGELFF
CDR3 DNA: TGTGCCAGCTCACCGATAGCGGGATTTACCAGCACCGGGGAGCTGTTTTTT

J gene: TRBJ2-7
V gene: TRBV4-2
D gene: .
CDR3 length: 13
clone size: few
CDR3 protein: CASSQPQRDEQYF
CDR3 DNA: TGTGCCAGCAGCCAACCGCAGAGGGACGAGCAGTACTTC